This TCR beta chain was identified during a study of control samples from healthy donors and cancer patients. Method: immunoSEQ multiplex PCR; TCRdb's copy keeps in-frame clones and lacks some. The repertoire holds roughly 150,000 clones, with 85% to 90% as singletons. The CDR3 spans 16 residues. Trimming cost V 0 bases and J 5 bases; bases outside gene matches: 4. Germline CDR1 and CDR2: MGHRA and YSYEKL. Material for sequencing was blood. The clonotype was recovered from a man between 18 and 35 years old in good health. This sequence joins TRBV4-1 and TRBJ2-5; 12 nucleotides agree with TRBD1. The CDR3 coding sequence is TGCGCCAGCAGCCAAGATGGGACAGGGGGCCGGGAGACCCAGTACTTC. Protein product: CASSQDGTGGRETQYF.